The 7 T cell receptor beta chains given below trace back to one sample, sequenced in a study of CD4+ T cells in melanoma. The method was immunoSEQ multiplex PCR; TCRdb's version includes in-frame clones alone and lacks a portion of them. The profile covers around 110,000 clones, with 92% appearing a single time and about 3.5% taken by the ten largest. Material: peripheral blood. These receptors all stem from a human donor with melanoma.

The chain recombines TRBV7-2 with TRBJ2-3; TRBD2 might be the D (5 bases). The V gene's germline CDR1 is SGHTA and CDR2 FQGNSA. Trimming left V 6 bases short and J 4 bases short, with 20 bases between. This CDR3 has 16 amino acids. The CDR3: CASRTVGGGNPDTQYF. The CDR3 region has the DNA TGTGCCAGCAGGACTGTAGGAGGAGGAAACCCAGATACGCAGTATTTT.

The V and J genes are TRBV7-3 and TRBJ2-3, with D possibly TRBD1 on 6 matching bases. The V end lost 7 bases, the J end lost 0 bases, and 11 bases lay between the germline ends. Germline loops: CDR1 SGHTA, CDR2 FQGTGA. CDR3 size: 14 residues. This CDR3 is CASKPGASTDTQYF. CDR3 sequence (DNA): TGTGCCAGCAAACCAGGGGCCAGCACAGATACGCAGTATTTT.

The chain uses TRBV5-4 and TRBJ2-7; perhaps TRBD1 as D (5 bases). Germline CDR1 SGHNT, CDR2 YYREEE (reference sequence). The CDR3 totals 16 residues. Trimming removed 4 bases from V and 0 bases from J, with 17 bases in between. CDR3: CASSAQGRSSSYEQYF. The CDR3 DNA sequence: TGTGCCAGCAGCGCCCAGGGCCGATCTAGCTCCTACGAGCAGTACTTC. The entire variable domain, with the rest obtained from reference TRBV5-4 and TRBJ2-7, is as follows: ETGVTQSPTHLIKTRGQQVTLRCSSQSGHNTVSWYQQALGQGPQFIFQYYREEENGRGNFPPRFSGLQFPNYSSELNVNALELDDSALYLCASSAQGRSSSYEQYFGPGTRLTVT.

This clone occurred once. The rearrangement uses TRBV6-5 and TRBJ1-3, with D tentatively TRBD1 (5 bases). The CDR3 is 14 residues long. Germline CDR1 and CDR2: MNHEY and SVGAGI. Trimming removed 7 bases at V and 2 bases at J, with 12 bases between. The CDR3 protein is CASTGGVAGNTIYF. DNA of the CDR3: TGTGCCAGCACCGGGGGGGTGGCTGGAAACACCATATATTTT.

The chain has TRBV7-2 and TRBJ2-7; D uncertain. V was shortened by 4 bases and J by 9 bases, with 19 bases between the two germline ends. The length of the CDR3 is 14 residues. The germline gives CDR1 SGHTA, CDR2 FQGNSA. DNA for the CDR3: TGTGCCAGCAGCTCGACACTTCCCACCCTTCTGCAGTACTTC. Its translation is CASSSTLPTLLQYF.

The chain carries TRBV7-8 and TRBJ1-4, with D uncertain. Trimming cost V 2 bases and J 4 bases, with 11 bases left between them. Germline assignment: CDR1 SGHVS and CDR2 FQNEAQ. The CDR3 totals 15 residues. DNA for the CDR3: TGTGCCAGCAGCTTAACGAGGGCCCTTAATGAAAAACTGTTTTTT. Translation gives CASSLTRALNEKLFF. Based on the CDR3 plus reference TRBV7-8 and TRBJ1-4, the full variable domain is GAGVSQSPRYKVAKRGQDVALRCDPISGHVSLFWYQQALGQGPEFLTYFQNEAQLDKSGLPSDRFFAERPEGSVSTLKIQRTQQEDSAVYLCASSLTRALNEKLFFGSGTQLSVL.

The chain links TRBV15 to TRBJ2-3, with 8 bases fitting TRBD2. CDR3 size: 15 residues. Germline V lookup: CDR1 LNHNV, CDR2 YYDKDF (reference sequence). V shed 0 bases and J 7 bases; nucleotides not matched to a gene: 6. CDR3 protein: CATSREGKREYTQYF. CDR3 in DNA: TGTGCCACCAGCAGAGAAGGAAAGCGGGAGTATACGCAGTATTTT. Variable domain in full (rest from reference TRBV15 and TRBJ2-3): DAMVIQNPRYQVTQFGKPVTLSCSQTLNHNVMYWYQQKSSQAPKLLFHYYDKDFNNEADTPDNFQSRRPNTSFCFLDIRSPGLGDTAMYLCATSREGKREYTQYFGPGTRLTVL.